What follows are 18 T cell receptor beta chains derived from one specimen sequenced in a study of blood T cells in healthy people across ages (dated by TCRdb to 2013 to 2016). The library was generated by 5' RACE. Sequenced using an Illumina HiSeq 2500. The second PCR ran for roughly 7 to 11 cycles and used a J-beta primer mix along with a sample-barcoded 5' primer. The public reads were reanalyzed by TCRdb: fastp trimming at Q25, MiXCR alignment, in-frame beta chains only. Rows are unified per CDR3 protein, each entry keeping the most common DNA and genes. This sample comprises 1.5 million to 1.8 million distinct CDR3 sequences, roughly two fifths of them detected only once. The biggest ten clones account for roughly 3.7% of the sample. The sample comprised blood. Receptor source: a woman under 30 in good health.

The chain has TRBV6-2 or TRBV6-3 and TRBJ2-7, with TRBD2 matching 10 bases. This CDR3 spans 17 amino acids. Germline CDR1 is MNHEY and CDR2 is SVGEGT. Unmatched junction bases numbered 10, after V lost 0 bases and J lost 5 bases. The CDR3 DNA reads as TGTGCCAGCAGTTACTCGGGGGGGCTAGCGGGAGACAACGAGCAGTACTTC. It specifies CASSYSGGLAGDNEQYF.

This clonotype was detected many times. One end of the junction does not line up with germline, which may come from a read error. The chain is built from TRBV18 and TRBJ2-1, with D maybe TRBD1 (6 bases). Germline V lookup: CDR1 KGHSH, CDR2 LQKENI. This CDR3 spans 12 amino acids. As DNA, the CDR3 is TGCGCCAGCAGCCCGGACAGTAATGAGCAGTTCTTC. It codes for CASSPDSNEQFF.

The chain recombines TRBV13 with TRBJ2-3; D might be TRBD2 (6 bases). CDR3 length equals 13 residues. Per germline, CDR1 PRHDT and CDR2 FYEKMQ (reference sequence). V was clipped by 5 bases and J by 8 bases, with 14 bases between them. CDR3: CASSPRESGTQYF. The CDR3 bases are TGTGCCAGCAGCCCCCGGGAGTCAGGTACGCAGTATTTT.

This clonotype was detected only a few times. CDR3 residues: CASSGQRWETQYF. The CDR3 DNA reads TGTGCCAGCAGCGGGCAGCGATGGGAGACCCAGTACTTC. The genes are TRBV6-1 and TRBJ2-5; D ambiguous. CDR1 is MNHNS, CDR2 SASEGT, per germline. Trimming shortened V by 6 bases and J by 5 bases, and 13 bases separated the two germline ends. The CDR3 has 13 amino acids.

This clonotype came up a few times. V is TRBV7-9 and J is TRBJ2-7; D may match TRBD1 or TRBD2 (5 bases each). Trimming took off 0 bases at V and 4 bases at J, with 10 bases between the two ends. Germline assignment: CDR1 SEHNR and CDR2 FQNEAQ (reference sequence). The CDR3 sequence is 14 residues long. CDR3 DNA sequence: TGTGCCAGCAGCTTAGCGATCAGGGAGTACGAGCAGTACTTC. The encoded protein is CASSLAIREYEQYF. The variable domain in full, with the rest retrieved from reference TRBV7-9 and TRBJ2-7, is DTGVSQNPRHKITKRGQNVTFRCDPISEHNRLYWYRQTLGQGPEFLTYFQNEAQLEKSRLLSDRFSAERPKGSFSTLEIQRTEQGDSAMYLCASSLAIREYEQYFGPGTRLTVT.

The CDR3 sequence is CASSEGDRAGNTIYF. The CDR3 DNA sequence: TGTGCCAGCAGTGAAGGGGACAGAGCCGGAAACACCATATATTTT. This chain links TRBV2 with TRBJ1-3, with TRBD1 identical over 7 bases. In germline, CDR1 is SNHLY, CDR2 FYNNEI. V was clipped by 1 base and J by 4 bases; unmatched bases: 4. The CDR3 has 15 amino acids.

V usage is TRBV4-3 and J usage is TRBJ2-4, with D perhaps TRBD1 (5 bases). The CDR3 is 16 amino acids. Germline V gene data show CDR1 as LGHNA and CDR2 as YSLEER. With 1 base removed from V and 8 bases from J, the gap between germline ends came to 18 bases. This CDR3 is CASSQGPGVVRDIQYF. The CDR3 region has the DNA TGCGCCAGCAGCCAAGGTCCCGGAGTGGTCAGGGACATTCAGTACTTC.

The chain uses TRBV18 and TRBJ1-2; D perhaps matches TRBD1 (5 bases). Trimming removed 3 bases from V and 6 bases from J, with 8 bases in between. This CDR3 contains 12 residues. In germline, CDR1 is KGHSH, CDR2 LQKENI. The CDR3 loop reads CASSPVGDGYTF. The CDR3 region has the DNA TGTGCCAGCTCACCGGTGGGGGATGGCTACACCTTC.

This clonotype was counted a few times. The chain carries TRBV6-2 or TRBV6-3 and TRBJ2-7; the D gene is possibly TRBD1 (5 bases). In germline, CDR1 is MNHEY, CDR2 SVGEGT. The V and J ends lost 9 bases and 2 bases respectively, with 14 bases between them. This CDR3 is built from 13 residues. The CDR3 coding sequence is TGTGCCAGTTCGGACACCTACCCCTACGAGCAGTACTTC. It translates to CASSDTYPYEQYF.

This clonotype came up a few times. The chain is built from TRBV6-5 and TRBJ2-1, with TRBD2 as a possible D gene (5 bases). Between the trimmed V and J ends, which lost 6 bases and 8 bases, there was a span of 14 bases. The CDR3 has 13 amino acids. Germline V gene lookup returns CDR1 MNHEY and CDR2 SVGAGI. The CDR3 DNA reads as TGTGCCAGCAGCGAGAGCGACTATGATGAGCAGTTCTTC. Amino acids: CASSESDYDEQFF.

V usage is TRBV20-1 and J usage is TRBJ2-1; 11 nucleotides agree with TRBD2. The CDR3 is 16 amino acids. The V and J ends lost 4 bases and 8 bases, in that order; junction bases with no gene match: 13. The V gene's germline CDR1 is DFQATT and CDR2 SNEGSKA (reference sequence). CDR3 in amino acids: CSANPGLADKRDEQFF. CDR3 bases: TGCAGTGCTAATCCGGGACTAGCGGACAAGAGGGATGAGCAGTTCTTC.

Here the CDR3 DNA reads TGTGCCAGCAGCGAACGAGCGGGGACAGGGGATGGCTACACCTTC. It encodes CASSERAGTGDGYTF. The gene calls are TRBV7-2 and TRBJ1-2, with TRBD1 matching 10 bases. CDR1 SGHTA and CDR2 FQGNSA come from the germline V gene. V trimming: 5 bases; J trimming: 6 bases; junction bases outside the gene matches: 9. CDR3 length: 15 residues.

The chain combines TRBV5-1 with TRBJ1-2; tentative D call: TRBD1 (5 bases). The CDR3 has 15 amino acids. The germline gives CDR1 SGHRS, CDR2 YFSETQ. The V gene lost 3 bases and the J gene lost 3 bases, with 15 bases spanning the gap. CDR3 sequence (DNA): TGCGCCAGCAGCTGGGGGGGGAGAGGTGACTATGGCTACACCTTC. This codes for CASSWGGRGDYGYTF.

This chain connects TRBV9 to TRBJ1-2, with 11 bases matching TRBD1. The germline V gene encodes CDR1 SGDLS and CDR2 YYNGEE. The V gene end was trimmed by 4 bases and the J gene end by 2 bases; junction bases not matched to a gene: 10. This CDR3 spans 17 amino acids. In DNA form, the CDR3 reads TGTGCCAGCAGCCCGTGGACAGGGGGCGCGGTAAACTATGGCTACACCTTC. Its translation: CASSPWTGGAVNYGYTF.

The CDR3 loop is CAWSTEYSNQPQHF. The CDR3 DNA sequence: TGTGCCTGGAGTACGGAGTATAGCAATCAGCCCCAGCATTTT. The V call is TRBV30, the J call TRBJ1-5; unclear D gene. From germline, CDR1 is GTSNPN and CDR2 SVGIG (reference sequence). The germline V and J ends were trimmed by 2 bases and 0 bases, with 8 bases remaining between them. The CDR3 sequence is 14 residues long.

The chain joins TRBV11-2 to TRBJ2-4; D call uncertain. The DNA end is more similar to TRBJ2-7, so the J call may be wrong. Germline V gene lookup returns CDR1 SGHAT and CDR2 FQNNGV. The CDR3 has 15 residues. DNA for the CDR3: TGTGCCAGCAGCCCAACAAGGCTCTCCACCTACGAGCAGTACTTC. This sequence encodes CASSPTRLSTYEQYF.

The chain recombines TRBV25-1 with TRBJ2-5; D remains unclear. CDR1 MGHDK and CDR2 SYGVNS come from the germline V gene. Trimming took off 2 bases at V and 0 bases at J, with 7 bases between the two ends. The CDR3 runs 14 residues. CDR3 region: CASSERGNQETQYF. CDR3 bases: TGTGCCAGCAGTGAACGTGGCAACCAAGAGACCCAGTACTTC.

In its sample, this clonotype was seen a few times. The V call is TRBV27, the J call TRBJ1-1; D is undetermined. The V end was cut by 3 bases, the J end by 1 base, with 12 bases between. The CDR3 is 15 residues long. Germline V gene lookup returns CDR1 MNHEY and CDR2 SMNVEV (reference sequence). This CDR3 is CASSFSGQQNTEAFF. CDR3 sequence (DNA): TGTGCCAGCAGTTTTAGTGGGCAGCAGAACACTGAAGCTTTCTTT.